This TCR beta chain was sequenced in a study of T cell changes during pregnancy in multiple sclerosis. Germline assignment: CDR1 SQVTM and CDR2 ANQGSEA. The CDR3 contains 15 residues. V shed 4 bases, J shed 5 bases, and the junction held 9 bases outside the gene matches. Sequencing used immunoSEQ multiplex PCR; TCRdb keeps in-frame clones, though not all of them. The sample lists tens of thousands of clones, just over 90% occurring once. V gene TRBV29-1 combines with J gene TRBJ1-2, with 11 positions matching TRBD1. The TCR comes from a female donor with multiple sclerosis, enrolled in a pregnancy study. The sample consisted of CD4+ T cells from peripheral blood mononuclear cells, taken in the second trimester of pregnancy. The DNA of the CDR3 is TGCAGCGTTGTTCCCAGGACAGGGGGCTTTTATGGCTACACCTTC. It specifies CSVVPRTGGFYGYTF.